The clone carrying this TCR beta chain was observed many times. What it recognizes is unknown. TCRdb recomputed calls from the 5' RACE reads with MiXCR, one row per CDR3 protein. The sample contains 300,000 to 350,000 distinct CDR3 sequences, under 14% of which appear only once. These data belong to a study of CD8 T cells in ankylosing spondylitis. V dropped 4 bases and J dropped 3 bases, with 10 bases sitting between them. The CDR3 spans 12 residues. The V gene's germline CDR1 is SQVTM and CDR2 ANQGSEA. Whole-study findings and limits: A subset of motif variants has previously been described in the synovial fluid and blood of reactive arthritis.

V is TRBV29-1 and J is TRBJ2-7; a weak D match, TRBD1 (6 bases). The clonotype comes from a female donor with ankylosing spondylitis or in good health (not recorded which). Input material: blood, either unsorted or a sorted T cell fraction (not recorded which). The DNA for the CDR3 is TGCAGCGTTGGACAGGCTGGCTACGAGCAGTACTTC. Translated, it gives CSVGQAGYEQYF.